This TCR beta chain was identified in a study of shared clonotypes between healthy human individuals. Overall study results and limits: Between a handful of donors, naive CD4 clonotypes were shared at a level of approximately 5%.

The ends lost 4 bases at V and 2 bases at J; junction bases unmatched: 3. The CDR3 is 14 residues long. The germline gives CDR1 SQVTM, CDR2 ANQGSEA. To note about this clone: Antigen specificity is unknown.

Sequencing used immunoSEQ multiplex PCR; TCRdb keeps in-frame clones, though not all of them. The table shows 2,500,000 or so clones, with around 94% occurring only once. This receptor was obtained from a man aged 18 to 35 in good health. The chain links TRBV29-1 to TRBJ2-1; 9 bases agree with TRBD2. The sequenced sample was naive CD4+ T cells sorted from blood. Documented subset: CD45RA+ positively selected. The CDR3 coding sequence is TGCAGCGTTGTCGGCGGGAGGGCCTACAATGAGCAGTTCTTC. As protein: CSVVGGRAYNEQFF.